This T cell receptor beta chain was recovered during a study of T cell changes during pregnancy in multiple sclerosis. The table came from immunoSEQ multiplex PCR; TCRdb's copy has only in-frame clones and leaves some out. In the table there are about 75,000 clones, roughly 90% of which are singletons. The CDR3 loop spans 13 amino acids. Germline CDR1 is GTSNPN and CDR2 is SVGIG (reference sequence). After removal of 5 bases from V and 6 bases from J, the junction contained 7 bases not matched to a gene. This TCR was recovered from a female donor in good health, enrolled as a control in a pregnancy study. V usage is TRBV30 and J usage is TRBJ1-2; 9 bases are a match to TRBD1. This sample comprised peripheral blood, obtained in the first trimester of pregnancy. The CDR3, as DNA: TGTGCCTGGGATCGCGGGACAGGGAATGGCTACACCTTC. Its translation is CAWDRGTGNGYTF.